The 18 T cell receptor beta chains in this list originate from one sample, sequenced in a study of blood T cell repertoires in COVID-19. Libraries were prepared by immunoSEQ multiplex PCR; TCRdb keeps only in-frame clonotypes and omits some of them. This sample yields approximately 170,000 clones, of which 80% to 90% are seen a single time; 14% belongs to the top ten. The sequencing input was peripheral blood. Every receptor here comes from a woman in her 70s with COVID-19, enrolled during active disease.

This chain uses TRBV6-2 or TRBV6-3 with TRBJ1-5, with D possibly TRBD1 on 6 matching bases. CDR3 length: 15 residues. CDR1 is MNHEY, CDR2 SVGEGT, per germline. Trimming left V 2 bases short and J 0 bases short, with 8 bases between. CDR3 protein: CASSYAGASNQPQHF. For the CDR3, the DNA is TGTGCCAGCAGTTACGCGGGGGCTAGCAATCAGCCCCAGCATTTT.

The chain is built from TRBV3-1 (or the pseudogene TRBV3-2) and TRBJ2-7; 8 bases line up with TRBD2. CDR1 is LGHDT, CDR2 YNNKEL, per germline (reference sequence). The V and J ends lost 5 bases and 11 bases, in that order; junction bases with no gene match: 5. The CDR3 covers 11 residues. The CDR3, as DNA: TGTGCCAGCAGCTTACAGCGGGAGAAGTACTTC. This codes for CASSLQREKYF.

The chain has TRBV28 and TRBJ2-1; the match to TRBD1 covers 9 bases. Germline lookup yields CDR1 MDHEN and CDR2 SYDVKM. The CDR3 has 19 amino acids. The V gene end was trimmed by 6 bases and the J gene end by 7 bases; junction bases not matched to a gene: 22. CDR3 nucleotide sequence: TGTGCCAGCAGACCAACACCGGGACAGGGACAAGGTTGGAGGAATGAGCAGTTCTTC. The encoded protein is CASRPTPGQGQGWRNEQFF.

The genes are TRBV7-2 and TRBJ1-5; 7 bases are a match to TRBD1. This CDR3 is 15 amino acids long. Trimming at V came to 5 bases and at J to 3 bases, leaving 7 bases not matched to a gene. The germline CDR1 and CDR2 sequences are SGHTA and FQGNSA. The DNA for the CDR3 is TGTGCCAGCAGCGTCCAGACAGGGCTCAATCAGCCCCAGCATTTT. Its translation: CASSVQTGLNQPQHF.

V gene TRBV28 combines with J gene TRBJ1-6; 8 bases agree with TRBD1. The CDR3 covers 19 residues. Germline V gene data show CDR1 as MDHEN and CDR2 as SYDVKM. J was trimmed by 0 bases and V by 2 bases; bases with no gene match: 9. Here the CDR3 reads CASSLEVGQVSSYNSPLHF. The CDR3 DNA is TGTGCCAGCAGTTTAGAAGTGGGACAGGTAAGCTCCTATAATTCACCCCTCCACTTT.

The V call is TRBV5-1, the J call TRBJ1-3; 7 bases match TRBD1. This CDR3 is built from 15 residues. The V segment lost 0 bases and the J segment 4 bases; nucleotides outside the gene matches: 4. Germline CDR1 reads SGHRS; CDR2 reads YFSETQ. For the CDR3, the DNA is TGCGCCAGCAGCTTGGCCGGGGGACAGGGAAACACCATATATTTT. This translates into CASSLAGGQGNTIYF.

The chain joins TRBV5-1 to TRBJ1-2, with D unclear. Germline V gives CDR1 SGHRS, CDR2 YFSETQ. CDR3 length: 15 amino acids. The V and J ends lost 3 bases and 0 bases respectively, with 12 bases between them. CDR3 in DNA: TGCGCCAGCAGCTCCGCGGCATCTACTAACTATGGCTACACCTTC. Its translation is CASSSAASTNYGYTF.

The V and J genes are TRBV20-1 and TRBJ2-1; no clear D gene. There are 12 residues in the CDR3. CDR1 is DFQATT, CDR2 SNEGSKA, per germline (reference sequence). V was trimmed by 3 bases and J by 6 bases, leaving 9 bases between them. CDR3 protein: CSASAGINEQFF. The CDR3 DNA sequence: TGCAGTGCTAGTGCAGGTATCAATGAGCAGTTCTTC.

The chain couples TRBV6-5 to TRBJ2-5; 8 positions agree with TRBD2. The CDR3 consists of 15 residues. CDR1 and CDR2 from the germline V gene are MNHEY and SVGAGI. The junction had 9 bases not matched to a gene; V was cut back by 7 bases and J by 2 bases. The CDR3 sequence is CASNKAGAVQETQYF. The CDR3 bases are TGTGCCAGCAACAAAGCGGGGGCCGTACAAGAGACCCAGTACTTC.

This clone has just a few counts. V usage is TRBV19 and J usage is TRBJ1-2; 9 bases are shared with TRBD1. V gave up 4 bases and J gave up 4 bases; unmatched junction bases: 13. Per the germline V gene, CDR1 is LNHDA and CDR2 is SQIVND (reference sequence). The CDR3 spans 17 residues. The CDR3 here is CASSTPGTGYLSYGYTF. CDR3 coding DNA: TGTGCCAGTAGTACCCCCGGGACAGGGTACCTCTCCTATGGCTACACCTTC. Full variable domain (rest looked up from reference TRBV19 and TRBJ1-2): DGGITQSPKYLFRKEGQNVTLSCEQNLNHDAMYWYRQDPGQGLRLIYYSQIVNDFQKGDIAEGYSVSREKKESFPLTVTSAQKNPTAFYLCASSTPGTGYLSYGYTFGSGTRLTVV.

This CDR3 reads CASRPRGIPNTEAFF. Written as DNA, the CDR3 is TGTGCCAGTAGACCACGGGGGATTCCGAACACTGAAGCTTTCTTT. J is TRBJ1-1 and V is TRBV19; tentative D call: TRBD1 (5 bases). CDR3 size: 15 residues. Germline V gene lookup returns CDR1 LNHDA and CDR2 SQIVND (reference sequence). Trimming took 6 bases from V and 1 from J, leaving 15 bases between them.

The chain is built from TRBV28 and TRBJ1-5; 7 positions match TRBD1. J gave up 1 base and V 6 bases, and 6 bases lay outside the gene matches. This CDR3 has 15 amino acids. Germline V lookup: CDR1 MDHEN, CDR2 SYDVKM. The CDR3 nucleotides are TGTGCCAGCAGGCTTAGGGACAGCAGCAATCAGCCCCAGCATTTT. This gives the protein CASRLRDSSNQPQHF.

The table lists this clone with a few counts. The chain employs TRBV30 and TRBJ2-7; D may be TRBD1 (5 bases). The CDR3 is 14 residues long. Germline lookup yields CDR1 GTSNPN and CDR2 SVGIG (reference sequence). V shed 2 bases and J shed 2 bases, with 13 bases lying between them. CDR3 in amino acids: CAWSFSKGTYEQYF. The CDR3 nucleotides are TGTGCCTGGAGTTTCTCTAAGGGGACCTACGAGCAGTACTTC.

CDR3 in amino acids: CASSEGGDGYGYTF. For the CDR3, the DNA is TGTGCCAGCAGTGAGGGGGGTGATGGCTATGGCTACACCTTC. The chain employs TRBV6-4 and TRBJ1-2, with D tentatively TRBD1 (5 bases). Germline-derived CDR1 and CDR2 are MRHNA and SNTAGT. The CDR3 spans 14 residues. The germline V and J ends were trimmed by 3 bases and 4 bases, with 12 bases remaining between them.

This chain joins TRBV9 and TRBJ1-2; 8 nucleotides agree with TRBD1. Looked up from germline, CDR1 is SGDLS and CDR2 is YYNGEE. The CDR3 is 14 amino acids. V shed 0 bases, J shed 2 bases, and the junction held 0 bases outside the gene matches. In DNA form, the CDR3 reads TGTGCCAGCAGCGTAGGACAGGGGAACTATGGCTACACCTTC. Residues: CASSVGQGNYGYTF. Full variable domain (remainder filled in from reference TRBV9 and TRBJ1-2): DSGVTQTPKHLITATGQRVTLRCSPRSGDLSVYWYQQSLDQGLQFLIQYYNGEERAKGNILERFSAQQFPDLHSELNLSSLELGDSALYFCASSVGQGNYGYTFGSGTRLTVV.

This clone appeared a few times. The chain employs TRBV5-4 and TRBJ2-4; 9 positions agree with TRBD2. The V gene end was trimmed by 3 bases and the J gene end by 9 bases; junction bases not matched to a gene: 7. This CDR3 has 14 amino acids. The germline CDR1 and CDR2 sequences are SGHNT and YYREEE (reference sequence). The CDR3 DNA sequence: TGTGCCAGCAGCTCCAGCGCGGGGGGGAGCATTCAGTACTTC. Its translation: CASSSSAGGSIQYF.

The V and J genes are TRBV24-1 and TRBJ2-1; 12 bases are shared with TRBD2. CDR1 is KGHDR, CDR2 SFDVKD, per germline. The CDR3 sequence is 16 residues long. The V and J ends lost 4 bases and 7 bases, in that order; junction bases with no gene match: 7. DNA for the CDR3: TGTGCCACCAGTGACCCTCGACTAGCGGGAGCAAATGAGCAGTTCTTC. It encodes CATSDPRLAGANEQFF.

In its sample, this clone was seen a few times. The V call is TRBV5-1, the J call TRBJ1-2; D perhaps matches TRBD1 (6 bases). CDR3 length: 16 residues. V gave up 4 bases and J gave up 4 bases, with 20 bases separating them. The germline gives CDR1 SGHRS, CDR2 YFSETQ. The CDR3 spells CASSDTSRQAAYGYTF. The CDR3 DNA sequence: TGCGCCAGCAGCGACACATCCCGACAGGCTGCCTATGGCTACACCTTC. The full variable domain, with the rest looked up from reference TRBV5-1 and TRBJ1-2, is KAGVTQTPRYLIKTRGQQVTLSCSPISGHRSVSWYQQTPGQGLQFLFEYFSETQRNKGNFPGRFSGRQFSNSRSEMNVSTLELGDSALYLCASSDTSRQAAYGYTFGSGTRLTVV.